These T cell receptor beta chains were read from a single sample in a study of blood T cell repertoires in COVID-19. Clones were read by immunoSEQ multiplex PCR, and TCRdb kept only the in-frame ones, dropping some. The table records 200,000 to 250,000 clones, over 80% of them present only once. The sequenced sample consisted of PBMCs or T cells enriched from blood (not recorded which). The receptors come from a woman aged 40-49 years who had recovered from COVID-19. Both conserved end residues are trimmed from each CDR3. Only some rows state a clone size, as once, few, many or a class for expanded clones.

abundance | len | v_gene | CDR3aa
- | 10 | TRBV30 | AWRQTNYGYT
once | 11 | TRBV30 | AWGQGNNSPLH
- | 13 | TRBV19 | ASSIDHSLSTEAF
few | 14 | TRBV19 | ASSIVRGNSGNTIY
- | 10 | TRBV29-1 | SVEVASGEQY
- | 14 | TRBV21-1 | ASSKASRTFYNEQF
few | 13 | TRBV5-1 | ASSFDSDSGNTIY
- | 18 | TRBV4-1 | ASSPSALLRARRTNEKLF
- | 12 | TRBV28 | ASSNPPQVYEQY
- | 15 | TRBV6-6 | ASSPQLLAGDVDTQY
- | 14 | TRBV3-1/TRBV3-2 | ASSQGGRTIVETQY
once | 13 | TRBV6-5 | ASSYGLASGGTQY
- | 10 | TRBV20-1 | SASPLRDEQY
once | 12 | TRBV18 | ASSQGQLNTEAF
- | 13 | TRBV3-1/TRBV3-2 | ASSPKTGSHEKLF
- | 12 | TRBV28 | ASTRGGDNWGYT
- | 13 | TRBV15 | ATSRTSDAYNEQF
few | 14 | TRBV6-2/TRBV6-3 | ASSLSREGPGDTQY
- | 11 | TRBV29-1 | SVAGGREYEQY
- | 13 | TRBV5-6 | ASSGKRQGPYGYT
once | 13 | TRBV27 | ASSLSRGLNTEAF
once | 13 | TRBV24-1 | ATSLRDRVYNEQF
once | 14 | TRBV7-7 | ASSPLAGAGTGELF
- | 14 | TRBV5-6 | ASSSTAFSGANVLT
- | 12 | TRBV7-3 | ASSLTRNTGELF
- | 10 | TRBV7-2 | ASSLPGYGYT
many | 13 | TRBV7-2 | ASSLGQGRTDTQY
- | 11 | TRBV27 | ASSLRGTDTQY
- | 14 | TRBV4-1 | ASSPLRGSQYYGYT
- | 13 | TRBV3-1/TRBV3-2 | ASSHSGGSGDTQY
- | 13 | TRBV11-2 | ASSEGRANTGELF
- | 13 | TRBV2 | ASRRLAGKYNEQF
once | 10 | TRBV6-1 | ASSEIGDGYT
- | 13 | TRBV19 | ASSTPSAGREKLF
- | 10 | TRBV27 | ASSLSGGGYT
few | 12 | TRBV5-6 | ASSLIWRNTEAF
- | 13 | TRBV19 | ASQDIGQGIYEQY
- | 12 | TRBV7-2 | ASSPGLAGDEQY
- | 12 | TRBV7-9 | ASSSPGGDNEQF
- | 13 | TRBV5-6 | ASSTSGGSKAEAF
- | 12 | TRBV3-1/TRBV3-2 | ASSLGEGSYEQY
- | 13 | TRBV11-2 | ASSLVDFQGQKLF
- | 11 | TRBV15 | ATSRARVVGYT
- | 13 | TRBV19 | ASKVGTGGLSEAF
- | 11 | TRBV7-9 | ASSPGVGRAQY
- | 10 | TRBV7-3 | ASSSVHQPQH
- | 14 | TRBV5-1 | ASSLLRAGETGELF
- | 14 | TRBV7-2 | ASSLAPTSGKNEQF
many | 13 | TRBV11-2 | ASSLEGGANTEAF
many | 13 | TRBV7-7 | ASSLEVGVDYGYT
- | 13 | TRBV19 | ASSTGYLAKNIQY
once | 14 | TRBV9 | ASSFRRRAGYNEQF
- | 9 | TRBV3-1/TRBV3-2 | ATTSGVAQY
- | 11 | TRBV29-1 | SVVRGGTYEQY
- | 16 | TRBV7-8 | ASSLVLYVTSGMETQY
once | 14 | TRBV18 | ASSLIRGTTNTEAF
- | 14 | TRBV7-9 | ASRRGDQGARSEQY
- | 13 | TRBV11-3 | ASSLEGLDTGELF